This T cell receptor (beta chain) is drawn from a study of shared clonotypes between healthy human individuals. General study findings and limits: Compared with memory subsets, naive subsets generally had larger estimated richness.

Germline loops: CDR1 SGHTA, CDR2 FQGNSA. The CDR3 runs to 16 residues. V was pared by 7 bases and J by 2 bases, with 9 bases of the junction left unmatched. Note on this clone: Its antigen remains unidentified.

Under the authors' procedure: ImmunoSEQ yielded junction-only sequences lacking quality scores, so filtering differed. The data were produced by immunoSEQ multiplex PCR, yet TCRdb's version contains in-frame clones alone and is incomplete. Clone size and the V and J calls come from that table; the DNA yielded D and trimming. The table includes roughly 640,000 clones, over 65% detected once. Sequencing input: memory CD4+ T cells sorted from blood. Stated subset: CD45RA-negative fraction. The J gene is TRBJ2-2, the V gene TRBV7-2, with 8 bases aligning to TRBD1. This TCR derives from a woman in her twenties or thirties in good health. Here the CDR3 DNA reads TGTGCCAGCAAGCCCAATCAGGGGGCAAACACCGGGGAGCTGTTTTTT. As protein: CASKPNQGANTGELFF.